The next 17 T cell receptor beta chains were all read from a single sample in a study of graft-versus-host responses after intestinal transplantation. Clones were read by immunoSEQ multiplex PCR, and TCRdb kept only the in-frame ones, dropping some. The sample has more than 85,000 clones; approximately 78% are singletons. These receptors lack a known antigen. Material: unstimulated CD4+ T cells sorted from spleen or lymph node cells, obtained before intestinal transplant. The receptor set was obtained from a human donor who received an intestinal transplant.

This clone has a single count. V gene TRBV27 combines with J gene TRBJ2-5, with 11 bases aligning to TRBD1. Germline V gives CDR1 MNHEY, CDR2 SMNVEV (reference sequence). V shed 9 bases, J shed 5 bases, and the junction held 8 bases outside the gene matches. This CDR3 contains 14 residues. The CDR3 coding sequence is TGTGCCAGTACCGGGACAGGGGGTCATGAGACCCAGTACTTC. Its translation: CASTGTGGHETQYF.

The V call is TRBV7-2, the J call TRBJ1-2, with 8 positions matching TRBD1. Per germline, CDR1 SGHTA and CDR2 FQGNSA. This CDR3 comprises 14 residues. V shed 1 base and J 8 bases; nucleotides not matched to a gene: 6. Here the CDR3 reads CASSLVRQGSGYTF. CDR3 bases: TGTGCCAGCAGCTTAGTCCGACAGGGGTCCGGCTACACCTTC.

The rearrangement uses TRBV4-2 and TRBJ2-3; TRBD1 agrees at 8 bases. This CDR3 has 14 residues. V lost 1 base and J lost 4; bases outside the gene matches: 1. Germline V gene lookup returns CDR1 LGHNA and CDR2 YNFKEQ. Here the CDR3 reads CASSQAGGADTQYF. The CDR3 DNA sequence: TGTGCCAGCAGCCAAGCAGGGGGCGCAGATACGCAGTATTTT.

This rearrangement joins TRBV19 to TRBJ1-1; 10 bases line up with TRBD1. Germline CDR1 and CDR2: LNHDA and SQIVND (reference sequence). The CDR3 has 15 amino acids. The V and J ends lost 3 bases and 4 bases, in that order; junction bases with no gene match: 5. CDR3 sequence: CASSMKRTGGTEAFF. CDR3 DNA sequence: TGTGCCAGTAGTATGAAGAGGACAGGGGGCACTGAAGCTTTCTTT.

The V gene is TRBV11-2, the J gene TRBJ2-3; tentatively, D is TRBD1 (5 bases). The V end was cut by 0 bases, the J end by 3 bases, with 10 bases between. The length of the CDR3 is 15 residues. In germline, CDR1 is SGHAT, CDR2 FQNNGV. The CDR3 reads CASSLEAGYTDTQYF. CDR3 in DNA: TGTGCCAGCAGCTTAGAGGCAGGGTATACAGATACGCAGTATTTT.

The gene calls are TRBV19 and TRBJ2-5; D gene unclear. Germline-derived CDR1 and CDR2 are LNHDA and SQIVND (reference sequence). This CDR3 comprises 13 residues. V dropped 6 bases and J dropped 2 bases, with 10 bases sitting between them. DNA of the CDR3: TGTGCCAGTAGCCTAATCCGGCAAGAGACCCAGTACTTC. It specifies CASSLIRQETQYF.

This clone appeared a single time. The V call is TRBV5-4, the J call TRBJ2-7, with 8 bases that match TRBD1. The CDR3 has 15 amino acids. Trimming removed 5 bases from V and 2 bases from J; junction bases left unmatched: 9. Germline V gives CDR1 SGHNT, CDR2 YYREEE (reference sequence). DNA of the CDR3: TGTGCCAGCAGGGCGGGGACAGGTTTAGCCTACGAGCAGTACTTC. It specifies CASRAGTGLAYEQYF.

The rearrangement links TRBV10-3 to TRBJ1-1; TRBD1 aligns across 7 bases. The CDR3 consists of 14 residues. Trimming cost V 5 bases and J 4 bases; bases outside gene matches: 7. Germline V gene sequence: CDR1 ENHRY, CDR2 SYGVKD. CDR3 nucleotides: TGTGCCATCAGTTTTTCAGGGGGTGGCACTGAAGCTTTCTTT. Translation gives CAISFSGGGTEAFF.

The V call is TRBV14, the J call TRBJ2-5; D is uncertain. With 4 bases removed from V and 5 bases from J, the gap between germline ends came to 14 bases. The V gene's germline CDR1 is SGHDN and CDR2 FVKESK. This CDR3 has 14 residues. As DNA, the CDR3 is TGTGCCAGCAGCCCCCTAGGCATATCCGAGACCCAGTACTTC. It is translated as CASSPLGISETQYF.

The CDR3 loop reads CASSPRTQYNEQFF. The CDR3 DNA reads as TGTGCCAGCAGCCCCCGCACCCAGTACAATGAGCAGTTCTTC. The chain combines TRBV4-2 with TRBJ2-1, with D uncertain. There are 14 residues in the CDR3. The germline gives CDR1 LGHNA, CDR2 YNFKEQ. V shed 4 bases and J shed 4 bases, with 11 bases lying between them.

This clone has just one count. The chain uses TRBV5-4 and TRBJ1-2; D remains ambiguous. The CDR3 consists of 12 residues. CDR1 and CDR2 from the germline V gene are SGHNT and YYREEE (reference sequence). The V gene lost 0 bases and the J gene lost 4 bases, with 4 bases spanning the gap. CDR3 DNA sequence: TGTGCCAGCAGCTTGGACGGCTATGGCTACACCTTC. It specifies CASSLDGYGYTF.

The chain is built from TRBV28 and TRBJ1-2, with D perhaps TRBD1 (5 bases). The CDR3 contains 12 residues. V lost 7 bases and J lost 5, with 11 bases in between. CDR1 is MDHEN and CDR2 is SYDVKM in the germline V gene. CDR3 region: CASKREGYGYTF. CDR3 bases: TGTGCCAGCAAGAGGGAGGGGTATGGCTACACCTTC.

This clone was counted a few times. The V gene is TRBV7-9, the J gene TRBJ2-7, with a possible D match to TRBD1 (5 bases). Per germline, CDR1 SEHNR and CDR2 FQNEAQ (reference sequence). CDR3 size: 13 residues. V was trimmed by 5 bases and J by 6 bases, leaving 14 bases between them. CDR3 sequence (DNA): TGTGCCAGCAGCCATCCCACAGGTTTCGAGCAGTACTTC. Protein sequence: CASSHPTGFEQYF.

The chain uses TRBV19 and TRBJ2-1; D unresolved. Trimming removed 4 bases at V and 8 bases at J, with 12 bases between. Germline loops: CDR1 LNHDA, CDR2 SQIVND (reference sequence). This CDR3 spans 13 amino acids. This CDR3 reads CASSTLRRDEQFF. In nucleotides, the CDR3 is TGTGCCAGTAGTACCCTCAGGCGCGATGAGCAGTTCTTC.

V is TRBV19 and J is TRBJ1-2, with D possibly being TRBD1 (5 bases). The CDR3 contains 13 residues. V shed 7 bases and J shed 5 bases, with 14 bases lying between them. CDR1 LNHDA and CDR2 SQIVND come from the germline V gene (reference sequence). The CDR3 region is CASTIKGTYGYTF. The CDR3 DNA sequence: TGTGCCAGTACCATCAAAGGGACTTATGGCTACACCTTC.

The chain links TRBV28 to TRBJ1-4; 7 bases align to TRBD1. The J segment lost 0 bases and the V segment lost 5 bases, leaving 3 bases of the junction unmatched. The CDR3 consists of 15 residues. Germline CDR1 is MDHEN and CDR2 is SYDVKM. The CDR3, as DNA: TGTGCCAGCAGTGCGCAGGGGGCAACTAATGAAAAACTGTTTTTT. This sequence encodes CASSAQGATNEKLFF.

The J gene is TRBJ1-5, the V gene TRBV7-9, with 8 nucleotides matching TRBD1. J was trimmed by 5 bases and V by 5 bases; bases with no gene match: 2. The CDR3 totals 13 residues. Looked up from germline, CDR1 is SEHNR and CDR2 is FQNEAQ (reference sequence). The CDR3 bases are TGTGCCAGCAGCGGACAGGGAGATCAGCCCCAGCATTTT. Amino acid sequence: CASSGQGDQPQHF.